This is a list of T cell receptor beta chains from one sample in a study of blood T cell repertoires in COVID-19. The protocol was immunoSEQ multiplex PCR, while the TCRdb copy is restricted to in-frame clones and leaves out a portion. Of about 110,000 clones detected, over 80% appear once; the ten largest clones hold approximately 1.3%. What was sequenced was peripheral blood. The receptors come from a woman between 25 and 40 years old with acute or convalescent COVID-19. Each CDR3 is given with its conserved first and last residue. A D gene is named only where the DNA matches it firmly. Expanded clones are given a class, and other clones once, few, many or no size at all.

V: TRBV10-2; size: -; J: TRBJ2-1; D: -; CDR3: CASSPAPGNEQFF; DNA: TGCGCCAGCAGCCCTGCGCCAGGGAATGAGCAGTTCTTC
V: TRBV3-1/TRBV3-2; size: -; J: TRBJ2-3; D: -; CDR3: CASSHHLDGHTDTQYF; DNA: TGTGCCAGCAGCCACCATTTGGACGGACACACAGATACGCAGTATTTT
V: TRBV29-1; size: -; J: TRBJ2-5; D: -; CDR3: CSVVIQETQYF; DNA: TGCAGCGTTGTTATCCAAGAGACCCAGTACTTC
V: TRBV18; size: once; J: TRBJ2-5; D: TRBD1; CDR3: CASSPGTGKETQYF; DNA: TGTGCCAGCTCACCGGGGACAGGGAAAGAGACCCAGTACTTC
V: TRBV29-1; size: -; J: TRBJ2-7; D: -; CDR3: CSARLGSKRGSYEQYF; DNA: TGCAGCGCTCGCCTAGGTTCAAAACGGGGCTCCTACGAGCAGTACTTC
V: TRBV4-2; size: -; J: TRBJ2-1; D: -; CDR3: CASSQSPGVDEQFF; DNA: TGTGCCAGCAGCCAGAGCCCAGGGGTTGATGAGCAGTTCTTC
V: TRBV27; size: -; J: TRBJ2-1; D: -; CDR3: CASSVALRDSMPYNEQFF; DNA: TGTGCCAGCAGTGTTGCACTCCGGGACTCCATGCCCTACAATGAGCAGTTCTTC
V: TRBV9; size: -; J: TRBJ1-2; D: TRBD1; CDR3: CASSVRQGEDYGYTF; DNA: TGTGCCAGCAGCGTACGGCAGGGGGAGGACTATGGCTACACCTTC
V: TRBV30; size: -; J: TRBJ1-2; D: TRBD1; CDR3: CAWVSRRQGSGYGYTF; DNA: TGTGCCTGGGTTTCGCGCCGACAGGGAAGTGGCTATGGCTACACCTTC
V: TRBV28; size: -; J: TRBJ1-1; D: -; CDR3: CATRGFAIDTEAFF; DNA: TGTGCCACGCGGGGGTTTGCGATAGACACTGAAGCTTTCTTT
V: TRBV28; size: -; J: TRBJ2-7; D: -; CDR3: CASRRQGPYEQYF; DNA: TGTGCCAGCAGACGGCAGGGTCCCTACGAGCAGTACTTC
V: TRBV5-6; size: -; J: TRBJ1-2; D: -; CDR3: CASSLAGRQVPGYTF; DNA: TGTGCCAGCAGCTTGGCCGGGCGACAGGTACCCGGCTACACCTTC
V: TRBV11-3; size: few; J: TRBJ1-1; D: -; CDR3: CASSLMVRTEAFF; DNA: TGTGCCAGCAGCTTAATGGTGAGGACTGAAGCTTTCTTT
V: TRBV9; size: -; J: TRBJ1-4; D: -; CDR3: CASSVGGQRRLNEKLFF; DNA: TGTGCCAGCAGCGTAGGAGGTCAACGGCGGCTTAATGAAAAACTGTTTTTT
V: TRBV4-3; size: few; J: TRBJ2-1; D: -; CDR3: CASSQDYARFYNEQFF; DNA: TGCGCCAGCAGCCAAGATTATGCTAGGTTTTACAATGAGCAGTTCTTC
V: TRBV12-5; size: -; J: TRBJ2-3; D: TRBD2; CDR3: CASGPQGSGLTDTQYF; DNA: TGTGCTAGTGGTCCCCAGGGTAGCGGGTTGACAGATACGCAGTATTTT
V: TRBV11-2; size: -; J: TRBJ2-3; D: -; CDR3: CASSLVSSSDTQYF; DNA: TGTGCCAGCAGCTTAGTAAGCTCGTCAGATACGCAGTATTTT
V: TRBV9; size: -; J: TRBJ1-1; D: -; CDR3: CASSVEGGWTEAFF; DNA: TGTGCCAGCAGCGTAGAAGGGGGTTGGACTGAAGCTTTCTTT
V: TRBV7-2; size: once; J: TRBJ1-3; D: TRBD1; CDR3: CASSFTGALGNTIYF; DNA: TGTGCCAGCAGCTTCACAGGGGCCTTAGGAAACACCATATATTTT
V: TRBV6-2/TRBV6-3; size: -; J: TRBJ2-1; D: TRBD2; CDR3: CASSYNTGRASEQFF; DNA: TGTGCCAGCAGTTACAACACCGGGAGGGCCTCTGAGCAGTTCTTC